The 6 T cell receptor beta chains given below trace back to one sample, sequenced in a study of identical twins (TCRdb year 2016). The library was generated by 5' RACE. These reads were obtained on an Illumina HiSeq 2000. The public reads were quality trimmed at Q25 with fastp and then assembled into clones with MiXCR by TCRdb, keeping productive beta chains. CDR3 protein sequences are deduplicated, and each keeps its most common genes and DNA. Recorded for this sample are around 200,000 distinct CDR3 sequences; around 9.6% of them occurred a single time. The ten largest clones represent roughly 5% of the sample. Sequencing was performed on memory (CD45RO+) T cells sorted from blood. The cell subset or site label, as the study defines it: CD45RO+ enriched T cells. The receptors come from a woman aged 18-29 years in good health.

The chain carries TRBV9 and TRBJ2-7, with unresolved D. Trimming took off 0 bases at V and 2 bases at J, with 6 bases between the two ends. The CDR3 is 13 residues long. In germline, CDR1 is SGDLS, CDR2 YYNGEE. CDR3 nucleotides: TGTGCCAGCAGCGTAGCCGGCACCTACGAGCAGTACTTC. This encodes CASSVAGTYEQYF.

V usage is TRBV5-1 and J usage is TRBJ1-2, with 9 bases identical to TRBD1. From germline, CDR1 is SGHRS and CDR2 YFSETQ. With V trimmed by 3 bases and J by 7 bases, 10 bases remained unmatched. The CDR3 consists of 15 residues. CDR3: CASSSGTGKESGYTF. The CDR3 DNA sequence: TGCGCCAGCAGCTCCGGGACAGGGAAGGAGAGTGGCTACACCTTC.

This clonotype was seen more than once but under ten times. This chain uses TRBV5-5 with TRBJ2-6; a possible D gene is TRBD2 (6 bases). The V end lost 4 bases, the J end lost 0 bases, and 14 bases lay between the germline ends. Germline V gene data show CDR1 as SGHKS and CDR2 as YYEKEE (reference sequence). The CDR3 spans 17 residues. For the CDR3, the DNA is TGTGCCAGCAGCCGCCGGAGGGTGAGCTCTGGGGCCAACGTCCTGACTTTC. Its protein product is CASSRRRVSSGANVLTF.

The DNA of the CDR3 is TGTGCCAGCAGTTACGAAGGGAGCACAGATACGCAGTATTTT. Protein sequence: CASSYEGSTDTQYF. The chain uses TRBV6-5 and TRBJ2-3, with unresolved D. The CDR3 totals 14 residues. Trimming pared 2 bases from V and 0 bases from J, leaving 6 bases between. The germline CDR1 and CDR2 sequences are MNHEY and SVGAGI.

This rearrangement joins TRBV10-3 to TRBJ2-2, with a weak D call TRBD2 (6 bases). The CDR3 is made up of 14 amino acids. The germline V and J ends were trimmed by 9 bases and 2 bases, with 13 bases remaining between them. The germline CDR1 and CDR2 sequences are ENHRY and SYGVKD. The DNA of the CDR3 is TGTGCCATGAGCCTCGGGGGAAACACCGGGGAGCTGTTTTTT. Translation gives CAMSLGGNTGELFF.

This clonotype has a count of ten or more. The rearrangement links TRBV12-3 or TRBV12-4 to TRBJ1-1; the match to TRBD1 covers 7 bases. V lost 5 bases to trimming and J lost 1 base; unmatched junction nucleotides: 4. This CDR3 has 14 residues. CDR3 region: CASSLQGTNTEAFF. The DNA of the CDR3 is TGTGCCAGCAGTCTACAGGGGACGAACACTGAAGCTTTCTTT.